Following are 21 T cell receptor beta chains from one sample sequenced in a study of TIL therapy for anti-PD-1-resistant metastatic lung cancer listed by TCRdb under 2021. The immunoSEQ v3 hsTCRB kit was used to amplify TCR beta CDR3 regions from genomic DNA through bias-controlled multiplex PCR. This is the immuneACCESS table as TCRdb keeps it, with only in-frame sequences that have V and J called. A part of the clones is gone; compared with another copy, unresolved V genes explain less than half, and the rest is unexplained. The sample contains tens of thousands of clones, around 79% of them found a single time. The top ten clones comprise roughly 7% of the sample. The time point label for this specimen denotes: pre-treatment sample, taken before nivolumab and TIL therapy. The sequencing here drew on blood, taken at baseline. These receptors all stem from a person aged 25-85 years with non-small cell lung cancer.

This sequence joins TRBV9 and TRBJ2-7; D not certain. CDR3 size: 15 residues. Germline V CDR1 and CDR2: SGDLS, YYNGEE. V dropped 3 bases and J dropped 3 bases, with 16 bases sitting between them. Here the CDR3 DNA reads TGTGCCAGCAGCGCTCAAGAGACTGGCCGCTACGAGCAGTACTTC. Its protein product is CASSAQETGRYEQYF. The full variable domain, rest sourced from reference TRBV9 and TRBJ2-7, is DSGVTQTPKHLITATGQRVTLRCSPRSGDLSVYWYQQSLDQGLQFLIQYYNGEERAKGNILERFSAQQFPDLHSELNLSSLELGDSALYFCASSAQETGRYEQYFGPGTRLTVT.

This clone was recorded a few times. The chain is built from TRBV27 and TRBJ2-5, with D possibly TRBD1 on 6 matching bases. From germline, CDR1 is MNHEY and CDR2 SMNVEV (reference sequence). This CDR3 is 15 amino acids long. Trimming left V 5 bases short and J 1 base short, with 14 bases between. The CDR3 here is CASSPRTDLQETQYF. The CDR3 DNA is TGTGCCAGCAGTCCCCGGACAGATCTCCAAGAGACCCAGTACTTC.

The genes are TRBV7-3 and TRBJ1-1, with 10 positions matching TRBD1. The length of the CDR3 is 14 residues. Germline V lookup: CDR1 SGHTA, CDR2 FQGTGA. V trimming: 2 bases; J trimming: 5 bases; junction bases outside the gene matches: 2. CDR3 sequence reads: CASSLQGQGTEAFF. As DNA, the CDR3 is TGTGCCAGCAGCTTACAGGGACAGGGGACTGAAGCTTTCTTT.

The rearrangement links TRBV7-9 to TRBJ2-3; tentative D call: TRBD1 (5 bases). CDR3 size: 14 residues. V dropped 5 bases and J dropped 0 bases, with 9 bases sitting between them. The germline CDR1 and CDR2 sequences are SEHNR and FQNEAQ (reference sequence). In DNA form, the CDR3 reads TGTGCCAGCAGCCAAGGGGATAGCACAGATACGCAGTATTTT. Amino acids: CASSQGDSTDTQYF. Together with reference TRBV7-9 and TRBJ2-3, the CDR3 gives the full variable domain: DTGVSQNPRHKITKRGQNVTFRCDPISEHNRLYWYRQTLGQGPEFLTYFQNEAQLEKSRLLSDRFSAERPKGSFSTLEIQRTEQGDSAMYLCASSQGDSTDTQYFGPGTRLTVL.

The V gene is TRBV11-2, the J gene TRBJ2-3; 7 bases map to TRBD2. The CDR3 loop spans 13 amino acids. Germline loops: CDR1 SGHAT, CDR2 FQNNGV. Losses at the gene ends were 5 bases for V and 11 bases for J; bases not matched to a gene: 10. The CDR3 sequence: CASSPVRAGEQYF. For the CDR3, the DNA is TGTGCCAGCAGCCCAGTTCGGGCGGGGGAGCAGTATTTT.

The gene calls are TRBV7-8 and TRBJ1-6; weak D call: TRBD1 (5 bases). This CDR3 spans 13 amino acids. V was shortened by 1 base and J by 9 bases, with 7 bases between the two germline ends. The germline V gene has CDR1 SGHVS and CDR2 FQNEAQ. CDR3 in DNA: TGTGCCAGCAGCTTAGGCGACAGTTCACCCCTCCACTTT. Amino acid sequence: CASSLGDSSPLHF.

CDR3 in DNA: TGTGCCAGCAGCTTAGCGCAGCAGGGTCGGAGCTACGAGCAGTACTTC. It is translated as CASSLAQQGRSYEQYF. The chain links TRBV7-6 to TRBJ2-7; the D gene is possibly TRBD1 (5 bases). Germline values: CDR1 SGHVS, CDR2 FNYEAQ. V was pared by 0 bases and J by 3 bases, with 15 bases between. This CDR3 has 16 amino acids.

The V gene is TRBV27, the J gene TRBJ2-3, with D perhaps being TRBD1 or TRBD2 (6 bases each). V lost 4 bases and J lost 0, with 20 bases in between. Germline lookup yields CDR1 MNHEY and CDR2 SMNVEV (reference sequence). The CDR3 sequence is 18 residues long. CDR3 coding DNA: TGTGCCAGCAGTTCACTTGGGGGGCCATACGGCAGCACAGATACGCAGTATTTT. The encoded protein is CASSSLGGPYGSTDTQYF.

This clone came up a few times. V usage is TRBV4-1 and J usage is TRBJ2-7; TRBD1 is a possible D gene (6 bases). Trimming pared 0 bases from V and 4 bases from J, leaving 10 bases between. CDR1 and CDR2 from the germline V gene are MGHRA and YSYEKL. The CDR3 extends over 14 amino acids. The CDR3 DNA reads TGCGCCAGCAGCCAAGAGAACAGGGAGTACGAGCAGTACTTC. It codes for CASSQENREYEQYF.

The chain uses TRBV28 and TRBJ1-1, with D possibly TRBD1 on 5 matching bases. This CDR3 is built from 11 residues. Between the trimmed V and J ends, which lost 8 bases and 3 bases, there was a span of 7 bases. CDR1 is MDHEN, CDR2 SYDVKM, per germline. As DNA, the CDR3 is TGTGCCAGCGGGGGAGACACTGAAGCTTTCTTT. This gives the protein CASGGDTEAFF.

V and J are TRBV29-1 and TRBJ2-5, with TRBD2 matching 10 bases. The CDR3 consists of 13 residues. Germline lookup yields CDR1 SQVTM and CDR2 ANQGSEA. Losses at the gene ends were 4 bases for V and 4 bases for J; bases not matched to a gene: 3. The CDR3 DNA sequence: TGCAGCGTTGGACTAGCGGGTTCAGAGACCCAGTACTTC. The encoded protein is CSVGLAGSETQYF.

This clone came up a few times. The rearrangement uses TRBV15 and TRBJ1-2, with D maybe TRBD1 (5 bases). The V gene lost 1 base and the J gene lost 0 bases, with 9 bases spanning the gap. CDR1 and CDR2 (germline): LNHNV, YYDKDF (reference sequence). The CDR3 loop spans 15 amino acids. CDR3 coding DNA: TGTGCCACCAGCAGAGCGGGGGTTACTAACTATGGCTACACCTTC. Translated, it gives CATSRAGVTNYGYTF.

The V gene is TRBV5-6, the J gene TRBJ1-2, with D perhaps TRBD1 (6 bases). The germline V gene encodes CDR1 SGHDT and CDR2 YYEEEE. V was cut by 2 bases and J by 8 bases, with 13 bases left in between. This CDR3 has 13 amino acids. CDR3 amino acids: CASSFPEGEGYTF. Written as DNA, the CDR3 is TGTGCCAGCAGCTTCCCGGAGGGGGAAGGCTACACCTTC.

The chain joins TRBV28 to TRBJ1-1; 9 positions match TRBD1. Trimming took 8 bases from V and 0 from J; bases not matched to a gene: 10. CDR1 is MDHEN, CDR2 SYDVKM, per germline. The CDR3 spans 16 residues. This CDR3 is CASGRQGVGMNTEAFF. The CDR3 nucleotides read TGTGCCAGCGGCCGACAGGGGGTAGGGATGAACACTGAAGCTTTCTTT.

This clone occurred a few times. V usage is TRBV2 and J usage is TRBJ2-3; 10 nucleotides match TRBD2. V lost 3 bases and J lost 0; bases outside the gene matches: 3. This CDR3 comprises 16 residues. From germline, CDR1 is SNHLY and CDR2 FYNNEI. The CDR3 bases are TGTGCCAGCAGTGATCTAGCGGGGGCTAGCACAGATACGCAGTATTTT. This encodes CASSDLAGASTDTQYF.

This chain joins TRBV4-1 and TRBJ1-5; tentatively, D is TRBD1 (5 bases). Germline CDR1 MGHRA, CDR2 YSYEKL. V gave up 1 base and J gave up 0 bases, with 7 bases separating them. The CDR3 runs 15 residues. As DNA, the CDR3 is TGCGCCAGCAGCCAAGCACAGGATAGCAATCAGCCCCAGCATTTT. Residues: CASSQAQDSNQPQHF.

There are a few counts of this clone. The chain combines TRBV28 with TRBJ1-4; 8 bases fit TRBD1. After removal of 10 bases from V and 8 bases from J, the junction contained 12 bases not matched to a gene. The CDR3 runs to 14 residues. CDR1 and CDR2 from the germline V gene are MDHEN and SYDVKM. Here the CDR3 DNA reads TGTGCCACCAAATCGACAGGGGTCCACGAAAAACTGTTTTTT. Translation: CATKSTGVHEKLFF.

The rearrangement links TRBV5-5 to TRBJ2-1; TRBD1 agrees at 11 bases. Germline V gives CDR1 SGHKS, CDR2 YYEKEE (reference sequence). Trimming took 2 bases from V and 7 from J; bases not matched to a gene: 5. The CDR3 is 15 amino acids. In DNA form, the CDR3 reads TGTGCCAGCAGCTTTGGGACAGGGGGGTTGAATGAGCAGTTCTTC. Translating it yields CASSFGTGGLNEQFF.

This chain connects TRBV19 to TRBJ2-5; no definite D call. Trimming stripped 2 bases from V and 4 bases from J, with 5 bases between. The germline V gene has CDR1 LNHDA and CDR2 SQIVND (reference sequence). The CDR3 covers 12 residues. This CDR3 reads CASSILGETQYF. For the CDR3, the DNA is TGTGCCAGTAGTATACTAGGAGAGACCCAGTACTTC.

The rearrangement joins TRBV6-5 to TRBJ2-7, with D maybe TRBD1 (6 bases). In germline, CDR1 is MNHEY, CDR2 SVGAGI. The CDR3 totals 15 residues. Trimming shortened V by 0 bases and J by 5 bases, and 14 bases separated the two germline ends. The CDR3 region is CASSYSQGLTDEQYF. The CDR3 region has the DNA TGTGCCAGCAGTTACTCCCAGGGGTTAACGGACGAGCAGTACTTC.

The chain employs TRBV5-1 and TRBJ2-7; no definite D call. V lost 4 bases and J lost 0, with 5 bases in between. CDR3 size: 12 residues. CDR1 is SGHRS, CDR2 YFSETQ, per germline. Written as DNA, the CDR3 is TGCGCCAGCAGCCTTTACTCCTACGAGCAGTACTTC. Protein: CASSLYSYEQYF.